These 14 T cell receptor beta chains originate from one sample sequenced in a study of cytomegalovirus exposure and HLA in healthy donors. Some clones are missing from TCRdb's copy, which holds only in-frame ones; the method was immunoSEQ multiplex PCR. The data show approximately 82,000 clones, 93% seen once. Sequencing was performed on PBMCs. These receptors were obtained from a man younger than 35 in good health and CMV-seronegative.

The chain uses TRBV7-3 and TRBJ2-2, with D uncertain. The CDR3 length is 15 residues. Trimming shortened V by 2 bases and J by 5 bases, and 12 bases separated the two germline ends. Germline CDR1 SGHTA, CDR2 FQGTGA. The CDR3 reads CASSLEATRTGELFF. In nucleotides, the CDR3 is TGTGCCAGCAGCTTAGAGGCCACGAGGACCGGGGAGCTGTTTTTT.

CDR3 in DNA: TGTGCCAGCAGTTACTCGGGCAGCTCCTACGAGCAGTACTTC. Amino acids: CASSYSGSSYEQYF. The chain is built from TRBV6-5 and TRBJ2-7; no clear D. CDR1 MNHEY and CDR2 SVGAGI come from the germline V gene. The CDR3 runs to 14 residues. V lost 0 bases and J lost 0, with 6 bases in between.

The J gene is TRBJ1-5, the V gene TRBV7-2, with 8 bases aligning to TRBD1. Germline CDR1 SGHTA, CDR2 FQGNSA. Germline trimming cut 6 bases from V and 7 bases from J; bases unmatched to any gene: 8. The CDR3 runs 14 residues. The CDR3 DNA follows: TGTGCCAGCAGTTCACAGGGGGGCGGACAGCCCCAGCATTTT. Encoded protein: CASSSQGGGQPQHF.

The chain has TRBV29-1 and TRBJ1-1; 11 bases match TRBD1. The trim removed 7 bases at V and 4 bases at J, leaving 8 bases unmatched. CDR3 length equals 14 residues. The germline V gene encodes CDR1 SQVTM and CDR2 ANQGSEA. CDR3 bases: TGCAGCGGGACAGGGGGCCCAAGGGGCACTGAAGCTTTCTTT. Translation: CSGTGGPRGTEAFF.

V and J are TRBV18 and TRBJ1-4; TRBD1 might be the D (6 bases). The length of the CDR3 is 14 residues. Trimming cost V 6 bases and J 6 bases, with 14 bases left between them. Germline CDR1 KGHSH, CDR2 LQKENI. The CDR3 coding sequence is TGTGCCAGCTCGCCGACAGGAACGGATGAAAAACTGTTTTTT. Amino acid sequence: CASSPTGTDEKLFF.

This clone was detected only once. This sequence joins TRBV5-1 and TRBJ1-1; D unclear. This CDR3 has 13 residues. Germline V gives CDR1 SGHRS, CDR2 YFSETQ. V lost 1 base, J lost 1 base, and 5 bases lay in between. The CDR3 is CASSLRENTEAFF. The CDR3 DNA is TGCGCCAGCAGCTTGCGGGAGAACACTGAAGCTTTCTTT.

Only a few counts were recorded for this clone. This chain uses TRBV14 with TRBJ2-7; D not resolved. The CDR3 consists of 12 residues. V shed 4 bases and J shed 0 bases, with 4 bases lying between them. Germline V gene sequence: CDR1 SGHDN, CDR2 FVKESK. The CDR3 coding sequence is TGTGCCAGCAGCCCGAGCTCCTACGAGCAGTACTTC. This gives the protein CASSPSSYEQYF.

This sequence joins TRBV27 and TRBJ2-1, with D possibly matching TRBD2 (7 bases). Germline assignment: CDR1 MNHEY and CDR2 SMNVEV (reference sequence). The CDR3 is 20 residues long. Trimming shortened V by 0 bases and J by 4 bases, and 25 bases separated the two germline ends. The CDR3 region is CASSLSLRARGLNLYNEQFF. As DNA, the CDR3 is TGTGCCAGCAGTTTATCCCTCCGAGCGCGGGGGCTGAACCTTTACAATGAGCAGTTCTTC.

The CDR3 loop reads CASSPRGSGNEQYF. DNA for the CDR3: TGTGCCAGCAGTCCTCGGGGTAGCGGGAACGAGCAGTACTTC. This sequence joins TRBV27 and TRBJ2-7; 8 bases align to TRBD2. Per the germline V gene, CDR1 is MNHEY and CDR2 is SMNVEV (reference sequence). V trimming: 5 bases; J trimming: 5 bases; junction bases outside the gene matches: 8. The CDR3 has 14 amino acids.

The chain links TRBV4-1 to TRBJ1-1; D remains unclear. V was clipped by 1 base and J by 5 bases, with 17 bases between them. CDR1 and CDR2 from the germline V gene are MGHRA and YSYEKL. This CDR3 is 16 amino acids long. CDR3 loop: CASSQGLGLRRTEAFF. The CDR3, as DNA: TGCGCCAGCAGCCAAGGGTTAGGCTTAAGGAGAACTGAAGCTTTCTTT.

The V gene is TRBV4-1, the J gene TRBJ1-2, with TRBD1 identical over 9 bases. There are 17 residues in the CDR3. CDR1 and CDR2 from the germline V gene are MGHRA and YSYEKL. V shed 1 base, J shed 6 bases, and the junction held 12 bases outside the gene matches. CDR3 in amino acids: CASSQGLGGQGVNGYTF. In DNA, the CDR3 is TGCGCCAGCAGCCAAGGATTAGGGGGACAGGGCGTTAATGGCTACACCTTC.

This chain connects TRBV5-1 to TRBJ1-4; possibly TRBD1 for D (6 bases). The germline V and J ends were trimmed by 4 bases and 0 bases, with 16 bases remaining between them. CDR3 length equals 17 residues. The germline CDR1 and CDR2 sequences are SGHRS and YFSETQ. The CDR3 DNA reads TGCGCCAGCAGCCGGACCGGGGGGCTAGCAACTAATGAAAAACTGTTTTTT. This gives the protein CASSRTGGLATNEKLFF.

The V and J genes are TRBV29-1 and TRBJ2-7; no clear D gene. The V gene lost 6 bases and the J gene lost 0 bases, with 9 bases spanning the gap. The CDR3 is 12 residues long. Germline values: CDR1 SQVTM, CDR2 ANQGSEA. The CDR3 loop reads CSVRHVSYEQYF. DNA of the CDR3: TGCAGCGTACGACACGTCTCCTACGAGCAGTACTTC.

The chain employs TRBV5-1 and TRBJ1-4; tentative D call: TRBD1 (5 bases). Germline V gene lookup returns CDR1 SGHRS and CDR2 YFSETQ. The CDR3 loop spans 15 amino acids. V was pared by 4 bases and J by 2 bases, with 12 bases between. The CDR3 here is CASSLGAVTNEKLFF. The CDR3 bases are TGCGCCAGCAGCCTAGGGGCGGTGACTAATGAAAAACTGTTTTTT.